The 4 T cell receptor beta chains below all came from one sample that was sequenced in a study of response to subunit inactivated influenza vaccine (dated by TCRdb to between 2018 and 2020). The library came from RT-PCR. The listed sequencing device is Illumina HiSeq 2500. TCRdb reran the public reads through fastp at Q25 and MiXCR, keeping productive beta chains. Each entry is one CDR3 protein sequence, shown with its most common DNA and genes. This sample holds roughly 650,000 distinct CDR3 sequences; approximately 14% were observed only once. The ten largest account for approximately 7.6% of the sample. The input for sequencing was PBMCs from blood, taken around 15 days before vaccination. The receptors derive from a man in his fifties who received an inactivated influenza vaccine. Donor details come from another sample of the same person, matched by shared clones.

This clonotype was seen a few times. The V gene is TRBV6-5, the J gene TRBJ2-5, with D perhaps TRBD1 (5 bases). CDR1 is MNHEY, CDR2 SVGAGI, per germline. V shed 0 bases and J shed 4 bases, with 9 bases lying between them. The CDR3 runs 14 residues. DNA for the CDR3: TGTGCCAGCAGTTACTCCACAGGCGGAGAGACCCAGTACTTC. Amino acid sequence: CASSYSTGGETQYF.

The rearrangement uses TRBV10-3 and TRBJ2-7; 9 bases agree with TRBD1. The germline V gene encodes CDR1 ENHRY and CDR2 SYGVKD. The CDR3 is 14 amino acids. The ends lost 5 bases at V and 2 bases at J; junction bases unmatched: 4. DNA of the CDR3: TGTGCCATCAGTCCGGGACAGGGCCCCTACGAGCAGTACTTC. Protein sequence: CAISPGQGPYEQYF.

CDR3 DNA sequence: TGTGCCAGCAGTGGCCCCAGCGGACAGCTGAACACTGAAGCTTTCTTT. As protein: CASSGPSGQLNTEAFF. The rearrangement uses TRBV6-1 and TRBJ1-1; possible D gene TRBD1, 6 bases. The CDR3 consists of 16 residues. The germline CDR1 and CDR2 sequences are MNHNS and SASEGT. Trimming cost V 4 bases and J 0 bases, with 15 bases left between them.

The chain recombines TRBV5-1 with TRBJ2-5, with D perhaps TRBD1 or TRBD2 (6 bases each). Germline V lookup: CDR1 SGHRS, CDR2 YFSETQ. The V and J ends lost 3 bases and 5 bases respectively, with 17 bases between them. CDR3 length equals 15 residues. The CDR3 DNA reads TGCGCCAGCAGCTCGAACCCAGGGGACTCGGAGACCCAGTACTTC. Amino acid sequence: CASSSNPGDSETQYF. The whole variable domain, filled in from reference TRBV5-1 and TRBJ2-5, reads KAGVTQTPRYLIKTRGQQVTLSCSPISGHRSVSWYQQTPGQGLQFLFEYFSETQRNKGNFPGRFSGRQFSNSRSEMNVSTLELGDSALYLCASSSNPGDSETQYFGPGTRLLVL.